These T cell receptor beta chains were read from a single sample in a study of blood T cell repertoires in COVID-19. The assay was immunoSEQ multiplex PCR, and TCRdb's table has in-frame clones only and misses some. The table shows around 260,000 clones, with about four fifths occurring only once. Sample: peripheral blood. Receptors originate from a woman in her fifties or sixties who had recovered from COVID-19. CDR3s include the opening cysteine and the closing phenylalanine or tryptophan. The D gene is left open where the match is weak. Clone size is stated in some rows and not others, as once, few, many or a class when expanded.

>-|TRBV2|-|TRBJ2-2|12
CASSANTGELFF
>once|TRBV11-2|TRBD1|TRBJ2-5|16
CASSLVTGVGQETQYF
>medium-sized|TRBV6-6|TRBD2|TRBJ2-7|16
CASSYRPREDPYEQYF
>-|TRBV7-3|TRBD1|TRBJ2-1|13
CASSKDRYNEQFF
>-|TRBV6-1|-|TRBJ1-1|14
CASSEKSSRQEAFF
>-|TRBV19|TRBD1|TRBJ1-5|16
CASSTSGTGGNQPQHF
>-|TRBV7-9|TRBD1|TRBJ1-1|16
CASSAFTGGTYTEAFF
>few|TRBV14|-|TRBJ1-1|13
CASSLTGSSEAFF
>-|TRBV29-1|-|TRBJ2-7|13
CSVEDQQGGEQYF
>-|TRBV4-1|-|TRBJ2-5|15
CASSQRTQGRETQYF
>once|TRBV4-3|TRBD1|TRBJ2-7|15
CASSQGTGDLYEQYF
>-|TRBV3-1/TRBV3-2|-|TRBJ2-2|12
CASSQQSGELFF
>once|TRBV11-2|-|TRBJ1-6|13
CASSLDSGSPLHF
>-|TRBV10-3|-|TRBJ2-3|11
CASTSTDTQYF
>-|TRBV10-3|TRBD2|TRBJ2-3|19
CAISEKSGSGGSSTDTQYF
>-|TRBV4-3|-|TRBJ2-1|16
CASSPLSLSSYNEQFF
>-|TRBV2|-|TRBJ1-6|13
CASSAGLDSPLHF
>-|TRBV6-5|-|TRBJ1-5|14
CASSQGDSNQPQHF
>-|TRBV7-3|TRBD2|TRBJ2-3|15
CASAKGGGAPDTQYF
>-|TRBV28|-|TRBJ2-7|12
CASKERPYEQYF
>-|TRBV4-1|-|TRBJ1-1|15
CASSQEGAGNTEAFF
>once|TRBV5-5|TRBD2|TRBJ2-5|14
CASSSAGGLETQYF
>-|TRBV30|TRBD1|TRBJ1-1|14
CAWTNRGPHTEAFF
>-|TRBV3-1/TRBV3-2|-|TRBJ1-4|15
CASSQDRRQSEKLFF
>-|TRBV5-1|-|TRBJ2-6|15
CASSLGGAGANVLTF
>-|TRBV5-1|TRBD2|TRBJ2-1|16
CASSLVSAGTYNEQFF
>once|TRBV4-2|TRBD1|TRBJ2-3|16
CASSQARQGGADTQYF
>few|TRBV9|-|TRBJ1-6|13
CASSVDQDSPLHF
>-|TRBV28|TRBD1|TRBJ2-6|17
CASRVQGAPSGANVLTF
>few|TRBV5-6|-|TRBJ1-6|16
CASSIQGATQGSPLHF
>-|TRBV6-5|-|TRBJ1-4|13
CATRGRASEKLFF
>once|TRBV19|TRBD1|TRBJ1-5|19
CASSTGTGGTIGSNQPQHF
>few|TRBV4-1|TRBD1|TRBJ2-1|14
CASSQGTGGFEQFF
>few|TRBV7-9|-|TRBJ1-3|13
CASARGEGNTIYF
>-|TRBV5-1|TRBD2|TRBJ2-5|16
CASSLTRAGEQETQYF
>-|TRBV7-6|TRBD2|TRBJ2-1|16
CASSLAWQREGAEQFF
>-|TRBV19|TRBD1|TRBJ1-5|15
CASSIFPGGRQPQHF
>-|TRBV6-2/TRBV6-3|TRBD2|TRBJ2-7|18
CASSYLAGPQREGYEQYF
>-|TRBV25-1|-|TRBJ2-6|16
CASSEYAGSGANVLTF
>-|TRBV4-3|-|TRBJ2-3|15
CASSRSGENTDTQYF
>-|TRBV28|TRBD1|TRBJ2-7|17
CASSPVRGTGLRYEQYF
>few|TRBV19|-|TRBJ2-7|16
CASSIARGSALGEQYF
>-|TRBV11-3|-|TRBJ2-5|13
CASSLGRLETQYF
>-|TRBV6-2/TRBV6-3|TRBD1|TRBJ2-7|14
CASSYPGQKYEQYF
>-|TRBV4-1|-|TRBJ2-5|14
CASSQGWAGETQYF
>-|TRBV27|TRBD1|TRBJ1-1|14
CASSPRDRNTEAFF
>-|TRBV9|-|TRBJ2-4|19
CASSAGATRGGGAKNIQYF
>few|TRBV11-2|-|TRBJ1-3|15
CASSFQRISGNTIYF
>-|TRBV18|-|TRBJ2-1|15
CASSPSGPQNGGLFF
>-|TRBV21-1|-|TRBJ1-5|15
CASSGRTGTNQPQHF
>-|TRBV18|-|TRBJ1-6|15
CASSPETAGSSPLHF